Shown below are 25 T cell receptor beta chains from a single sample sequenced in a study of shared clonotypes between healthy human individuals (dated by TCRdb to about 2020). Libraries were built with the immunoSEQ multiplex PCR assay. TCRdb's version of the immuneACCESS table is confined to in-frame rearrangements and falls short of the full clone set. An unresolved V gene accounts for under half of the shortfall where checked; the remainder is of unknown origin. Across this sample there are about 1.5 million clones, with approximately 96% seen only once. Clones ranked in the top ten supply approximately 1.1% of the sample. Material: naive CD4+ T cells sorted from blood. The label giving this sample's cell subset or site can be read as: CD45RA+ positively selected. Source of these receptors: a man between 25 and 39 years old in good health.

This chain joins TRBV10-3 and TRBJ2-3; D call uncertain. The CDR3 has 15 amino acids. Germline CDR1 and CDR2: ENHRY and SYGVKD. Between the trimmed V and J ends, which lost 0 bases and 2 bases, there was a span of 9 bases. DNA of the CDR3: TGTGCCATCAGTGAGTCCGACGTCCACACAGATACGCAGTATTTT. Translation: CAISESDVHTDTQYF.

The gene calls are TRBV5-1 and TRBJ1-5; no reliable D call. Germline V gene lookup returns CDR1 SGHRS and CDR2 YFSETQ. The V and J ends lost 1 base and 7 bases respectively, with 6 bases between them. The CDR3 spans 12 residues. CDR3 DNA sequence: TGCGCCAGCAGCTTGTTTGGACAGCCCCAGCATTTT. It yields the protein CASSLFGQPQHF.

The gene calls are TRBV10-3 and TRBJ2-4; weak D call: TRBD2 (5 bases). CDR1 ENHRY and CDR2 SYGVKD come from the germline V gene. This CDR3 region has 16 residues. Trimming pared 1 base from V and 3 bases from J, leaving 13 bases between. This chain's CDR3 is CAISEFRGRLKNIQYF. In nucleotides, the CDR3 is TGTGCCATCAGTGAGTTCCGGGGTCGGCTCAAAAACATTCAGTACTTC.

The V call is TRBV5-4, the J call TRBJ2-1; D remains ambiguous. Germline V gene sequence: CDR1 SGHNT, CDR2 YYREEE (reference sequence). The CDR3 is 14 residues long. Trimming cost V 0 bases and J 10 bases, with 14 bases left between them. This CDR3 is CASSLEFWDGEQFF. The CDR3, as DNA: TGTGCCAGCAGCTTGGAATTCTGGGATGGAGAGCAGTTCTTC. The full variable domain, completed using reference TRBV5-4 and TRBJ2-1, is ETGVTQSPTHLIKTRGQQVTLRCSSQSGHNTVSWYQQALGQGPQFIFQYYREEENGRGNFPPRFSGLQFPNYSSELNVNALELDDSALYLCASSLEFWDGEQFFGPGTRLTVL.

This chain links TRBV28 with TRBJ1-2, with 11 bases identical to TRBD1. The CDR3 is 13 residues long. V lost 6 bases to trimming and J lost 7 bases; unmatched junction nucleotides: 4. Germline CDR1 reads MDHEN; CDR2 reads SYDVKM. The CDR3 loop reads CASSLDRGLGYTF. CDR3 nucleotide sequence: TGTGCCAGCAGCCTGGACAGGGGGCTTGGCTACACCTTC.

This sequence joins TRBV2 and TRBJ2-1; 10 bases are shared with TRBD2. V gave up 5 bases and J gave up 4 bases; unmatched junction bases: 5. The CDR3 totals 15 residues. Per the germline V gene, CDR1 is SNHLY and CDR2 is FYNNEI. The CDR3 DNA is TGTGCCAGCAGTTACAGCGGGAGGGCATACAATGAGCAGTTCTTC. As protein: CASSYSGRAYNEQFF.

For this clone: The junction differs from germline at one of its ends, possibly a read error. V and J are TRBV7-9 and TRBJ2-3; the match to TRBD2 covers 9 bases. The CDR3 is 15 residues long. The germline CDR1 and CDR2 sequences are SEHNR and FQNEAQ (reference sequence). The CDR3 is CASSPTSGTTDTQYF. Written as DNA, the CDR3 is TGCGCCAGCAGCCCGACTAGCGGAACCACAGATACGCAGTATTTT.

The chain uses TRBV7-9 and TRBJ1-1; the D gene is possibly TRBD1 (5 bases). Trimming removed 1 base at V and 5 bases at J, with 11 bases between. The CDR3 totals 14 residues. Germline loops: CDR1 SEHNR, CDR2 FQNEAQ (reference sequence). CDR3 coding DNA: TGTGCCAGCAGCTTAGGTTGGGACGGGACTGAAGCTTTCTTT. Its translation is CASSLGWDGTEAFF. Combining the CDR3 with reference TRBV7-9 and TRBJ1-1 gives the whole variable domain DTGVSQNPRHKITKRGQNVTFRCDPISEHNRLYWYRQTLGQGPEFLTYFQNEAQLEKSRLLSDRFSAERPKGSFSTLEIQRTEQGDSAMYLCASSLGWDGTEAFFGQGTRLTVV.

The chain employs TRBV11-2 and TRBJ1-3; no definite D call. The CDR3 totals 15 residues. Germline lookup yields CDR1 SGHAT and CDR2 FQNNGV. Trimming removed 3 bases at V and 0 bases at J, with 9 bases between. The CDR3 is CASSLDPSSGNTIYF. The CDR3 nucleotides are TGTGCCAGCAGCTTGGACCCCAGCTCTGGAAACACCATATATTTT.

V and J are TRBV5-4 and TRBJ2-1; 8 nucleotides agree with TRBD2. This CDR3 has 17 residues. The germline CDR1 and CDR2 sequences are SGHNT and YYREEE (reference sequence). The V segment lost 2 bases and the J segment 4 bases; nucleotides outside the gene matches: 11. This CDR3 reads CASSFPVLADSYNEQFF. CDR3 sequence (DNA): TGTGCCAGCAGCTTTCCCGTACTAGCGGATAGTTACAATGAGCAGTTCTTC.

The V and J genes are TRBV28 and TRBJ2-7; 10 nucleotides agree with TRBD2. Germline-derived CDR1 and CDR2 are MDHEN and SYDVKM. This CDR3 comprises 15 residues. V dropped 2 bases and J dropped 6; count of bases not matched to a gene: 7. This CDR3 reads CASSLKLAGVREQYF. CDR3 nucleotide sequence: TGTGCCAGCAGTTTAAAGCTAGCGGGAGTCCGCGAGCAGTACTTC.

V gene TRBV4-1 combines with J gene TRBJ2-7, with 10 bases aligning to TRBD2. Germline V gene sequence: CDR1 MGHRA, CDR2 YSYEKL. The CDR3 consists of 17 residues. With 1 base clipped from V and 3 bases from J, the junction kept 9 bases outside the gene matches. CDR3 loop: CASSQVRASGRVYEQYF. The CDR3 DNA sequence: TGCGCCAGCAGCCAAGTCAGGGCTAGCGGGAGAGTCTACGAGCAGTACTTC.

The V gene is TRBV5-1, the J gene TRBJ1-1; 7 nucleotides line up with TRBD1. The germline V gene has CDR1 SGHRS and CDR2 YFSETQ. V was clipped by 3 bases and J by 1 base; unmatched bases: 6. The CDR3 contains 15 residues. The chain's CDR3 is CASSSIDRANTEAFF. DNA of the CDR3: TGCGCCAGCAGCTCCATTGACAGGGCGAACACTGAAGCTTTCTTT.

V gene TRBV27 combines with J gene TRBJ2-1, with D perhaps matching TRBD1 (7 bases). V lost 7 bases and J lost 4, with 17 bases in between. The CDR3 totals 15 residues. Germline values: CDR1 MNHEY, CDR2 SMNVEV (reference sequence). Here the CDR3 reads CASIHLAGGYNEQFF. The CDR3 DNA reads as TGTGCCAGCATCCACTTGGCAGGGGGGTACAATGAGCAGTTCTTC.

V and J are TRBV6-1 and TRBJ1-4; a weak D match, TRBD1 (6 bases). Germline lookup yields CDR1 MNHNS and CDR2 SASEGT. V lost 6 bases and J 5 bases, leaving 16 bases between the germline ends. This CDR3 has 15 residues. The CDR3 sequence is CASSQGGPANEKLFF. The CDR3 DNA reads TGTGCCAGCAGCCAAGGGGGACCGGCGAATGAAAAACTGTTTTTT.

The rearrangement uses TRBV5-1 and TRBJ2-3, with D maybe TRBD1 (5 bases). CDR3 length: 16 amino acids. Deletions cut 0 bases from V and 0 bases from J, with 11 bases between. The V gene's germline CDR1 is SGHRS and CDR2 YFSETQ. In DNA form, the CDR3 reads TGCGCCAGCAGCTTGGGGCAGGGAAGGAGCACAGATACGCAGTATTTT. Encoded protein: CASSLGQGRSTDTQYF. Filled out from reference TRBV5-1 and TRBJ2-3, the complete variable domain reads KAGVTQTPRYLIKTRGQQVTLSCSPISGHRSVSWYQQTPGQGLQFLFEYFSETQRNKGNFPGRFSGRQFSNSRSEMNVSTLELGDSALYLCASSLGQGRSTDTQYFGPGTRLTVL.

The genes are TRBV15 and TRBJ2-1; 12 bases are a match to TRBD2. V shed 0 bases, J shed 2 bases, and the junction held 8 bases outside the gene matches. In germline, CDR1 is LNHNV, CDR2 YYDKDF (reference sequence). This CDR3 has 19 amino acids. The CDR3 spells CATSREKTSGRFPYNEQFF. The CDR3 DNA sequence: TGTGCCACCAGCAGAGAGAAGACTAGCGGGAGATTCCCCTACAATGAGCAGTTCTTC.

The CDR3 region has the DNA TGTGCCAGCAGCTTAGCCGGGACAGGACCCGAGCAGTACTTC. Its protein is CASSLAGTGPEQYF. V and J are TRBV7-2 and TRBJ2-7, with TRBD1 identical over 8 bases. The V and J ends lost 0 bases and 6 bases, in that order; junction bases with no gene match: 4. The CDR3 is 14 residues long. The V gene's germline CDR1 is SGHTA and CDR2 FQGNSA.

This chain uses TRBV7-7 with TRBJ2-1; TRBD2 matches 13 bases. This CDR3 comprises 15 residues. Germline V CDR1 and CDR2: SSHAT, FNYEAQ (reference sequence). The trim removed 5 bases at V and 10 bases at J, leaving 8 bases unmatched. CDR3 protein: CASSLLAGGPGEQFF. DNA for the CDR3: TGTGCCAGCAGCCTACTAGCGGGAGGGCCTGGGGAGCAGTTCTTC. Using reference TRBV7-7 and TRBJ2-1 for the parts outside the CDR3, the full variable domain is GAGVSQSPRYKVTKRGQDVTLRCDPISSHATLYWYQQALGQGPEFLTYFNYEAQPDKSGLPSDRFSAERPEGSISTLTIQRTEQRDSAMYRCASSLLAGGPGEQFFGPGTRLTVL.

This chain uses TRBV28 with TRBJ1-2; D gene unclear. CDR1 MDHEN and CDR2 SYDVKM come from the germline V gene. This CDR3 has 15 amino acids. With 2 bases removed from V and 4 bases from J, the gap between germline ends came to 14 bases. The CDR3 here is CASSLIGSFVYGYTF. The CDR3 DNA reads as TGTGCCAGCAGTTTAATTGGCAGTTTCGTCTATGGCTACACCTTC.

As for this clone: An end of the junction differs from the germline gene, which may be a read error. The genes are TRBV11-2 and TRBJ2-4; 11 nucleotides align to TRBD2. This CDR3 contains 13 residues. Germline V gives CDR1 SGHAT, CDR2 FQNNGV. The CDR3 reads CASSLGASGRSHF. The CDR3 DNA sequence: TGTGCCAGCAGCTTAGGCGCTAGCGGGAGGTCGCACTTC.

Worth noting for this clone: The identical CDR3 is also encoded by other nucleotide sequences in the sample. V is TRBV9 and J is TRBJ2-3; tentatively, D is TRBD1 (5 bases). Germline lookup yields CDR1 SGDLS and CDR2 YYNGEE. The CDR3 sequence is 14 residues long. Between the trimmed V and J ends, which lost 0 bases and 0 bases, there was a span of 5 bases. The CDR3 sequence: CASSVGGSTDTQYF. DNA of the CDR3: TGTGCCAGCAGCGTAGGGGGCAGCACAGATACGCAGTATTTT.

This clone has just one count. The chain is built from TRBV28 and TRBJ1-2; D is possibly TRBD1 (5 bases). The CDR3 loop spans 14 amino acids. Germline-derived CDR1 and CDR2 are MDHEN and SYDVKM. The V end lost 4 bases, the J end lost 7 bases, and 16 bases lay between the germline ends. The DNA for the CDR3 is TGTGCCAGCAGTTCCCGGACATTTGGGGGTGGCTACACCTTC. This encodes CASSSRTFGGGYTF.

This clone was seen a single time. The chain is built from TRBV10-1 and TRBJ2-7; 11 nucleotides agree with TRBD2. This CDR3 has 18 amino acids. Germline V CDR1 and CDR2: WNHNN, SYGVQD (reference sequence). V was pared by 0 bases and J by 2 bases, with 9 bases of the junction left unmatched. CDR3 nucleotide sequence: TGCGCCAGCAGTGAGTCCACTAGCGGGAGAGTGTTCCCCTACGAGCAGTACTTC. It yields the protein CASSESTSGRVFPYEQYF.

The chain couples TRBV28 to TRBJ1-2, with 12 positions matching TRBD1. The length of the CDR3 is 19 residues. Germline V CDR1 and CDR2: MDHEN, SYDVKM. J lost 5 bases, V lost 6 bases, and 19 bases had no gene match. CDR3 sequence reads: CASRDIPGQGASEMYGYTF. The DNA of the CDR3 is TGTGCCAGCAGGGACATACCGGGACAGGGGGCGTCAGAAATGTATGGCTACACCTTC.